This record covers a single TCR beta chain. This sample is drawn from a study of blood T cell dynamics during melanoma immunotherapy. Overall study context: First-line therapy was either pembrolizumab or nivolumab with ipilimumab for metastatic melanoma.

Using immunoSEQ multiplex PCR, the repertoire was profiled, and TCRdb retains in-frame clones only, with some absent. The repertoire includes 25,000 to 35,000 clones, around 80% of them detected once, and 9% to 12% sits in the top ten. The sample's time point: week 3, after first cycle of checkpoint inhibitor. Disease control meant complete response, partial response or stable disease at 12 weeks. CDR1 is SGHRS, CDR2 YFSETQ, per germline. Trimming took 5 bases from V and 6 from J, leaving 15 bases between them. This CDR3 is 14 amino acids long. The V gene is TRBV5-1, the J gene TRBJ2-1, with D maybe TRBD1 (6 bases). This sequence originates from a human donor with melanoma. The source was blood, collected from a patient treated with checkpoint blockade. CDR3 nucleotide sequence: TGCGCCAGCAGATTTCTACAGGGAGCCAATGAGCAGTTCTTC. Amino acid sequence: CASRFLQGANEQFF.